A selection of T cell receptor beta chains follows, all from one sample in a study of beta chain features in type 1 diabetes. Profiled with immunoSEQ multiplex PCR; TCRdb holds only in-frame clones, not every one. The sample has 500,000 to 850,000 clones, over 13% seen once. Sequencing input: naive CD4+ T cells from blood. The receptors derive from a man aged 18 to 29 with type 1 diabetes. Each CDR3 is given with its conserved first and last residue. The D gene is left open where the match is weak. Only part of the rows carry a size: once, few, many, or a class if the clone is expanded.

>-|TRBJ2-4|TRBV5-4|TRBD1
TGTGCCAGCAGCTCCCGGGACAGGGGATCAGACATTCAGTACTTC
CASSSRDRGSDIQYF
>-|TRBJ2-7|TRBV28|-
TGTGCCAGCAGTTTAGGATCCTACGAGCAGTACTTC
CASSLGSYEQYF
>few|TRBJ2-1|TRBV18|TRBD2
TGTGCCAGCGTAGACCTAGCGGGGGCTGGTGAGCAGTTCTTC
CASVDLAGAGEQFF
>-|TRBJ1-3|TRBV29-1|-
TGCAGCGTTGAGGGGCCTGGAAACACCATATATTTT
CSVEGPGNTIYF
>-|TRBJ2-3|TRBV4-2|-
TGTGCCAGCAGCCAACAGGAATCCGACACAGATACGCAGTATTTT
CASSQQESDTDTQYF
>-|TRBJ1-2|TRBV30|-
TGTGCCTGGAGTGAAGGCAGTTCCTATGGCTACACCTTC
CAWSEGSSYGYTF
>-|TRBJ1-2|TRBV7-3|-
TGTGCCAGCAGCTTAACCCCCGAGGGCTATGGCTACACCTTC
CASSLTPEGYGYTF
>-|TRBJ1-1|TRBV28|-
TGTGCCCGCCACCCTACCAAGTTTATTGACAGTTATCCGAACACTGAAGCTTTCTTT
CARHPTKFIDSYPNTEAFF
>few|TRBJ1-1|TRBV10-3|-
TGTGCCACCCGGGACATCTTGGACACTGAAGCTTTCTTT
CATRDILDTEAFF
>-|TRBJ1-1|TRBV29-1|TRBD1
TGCAGCGTTGCCCGGGACAGTGCTGAAGCTTTCTTT
CSVARDSAEAFF
>-|TRBJ1-2|TRBV30|-
TGTGCCTGGAGCCTAGGATTCGGCAGGGGAGGGTTCTACACCTTC
CAWSLGFGRGGFYTF
>few|TRBJ2-5|TRBV4-2|TRBD2
TGTGCCAGCAGCCGACTAGCGGGGATGGAGACCCAGTACTTC
CASSRLAGMETQYF
>few|TRBJ2-5|TRBV7-7|TRBD2
TGTGCTAGCAGCCGGGCCGGGACTAGCGCGAGAGAGACCCAGTACTTC
CASSRAGTSARETQYF
>few|TRBJ2-5|TRBV7-2|-
TGTGCCAGCAGCTCCGGGACATCCGCGGAGACCCAGTACTTC
CASSSGTSAETQYF
>-|TRBJ1-2|TRBV30|-
TGTGCCTGGAGTGTTTTCAAAGAGCAGGGATCTTCTGGCTACACCTTC
CAWSVFKEQGSSGYTF
>-|TRBJ2-7|TRBV4-2|-
TGTGCCAGCAGCCAAGGGACGATCTACGAGCAGTACTTC
CASSQGTIYEQYF
>few|TRBJ2-3|TRBV9|-
TGTGCCAGCAGCGTAGGGACTGACGAGGCCACAGATACGCAGTATTTT
CASSVGTDEATDTQYF
>few|TRBJ2-7|TRBV9|-
TGTGCCAGCAGCGAAGGACAACCGGGGTCCTACGAGCAGTACTTC
CASSEGQPGSYEQYF
>few|TRBJ2-7|TRBV15|TRBD1
TGTGCCACCAGCAGGGACAGGGATACAGGTTACGAGCAGTACTTC
CATSRDRDTGYEQYF
>few|TRBJ1-1|TRBV9|-
TGTGCCAGCAGCGGAAGTGGGATGGTGGCTGAAGCTTTCTTT
CASSGSGMVAEAFF
>-|TRBJ2-3|TRBV7-2|-
TGTGCCAGCAGCTCCGTCGTGGATACGCAGTATTTT
CASSSVVDTQYF
>few|TRBJ1-4|TRBV7-9|-
TGTGCCAGCAGCTTCAGGGATGAAAAACTGTTTTTT
CASSFRDEKLFF
>-|TRBJ1-5|TRBV28|TRBD1
TGTGCCAGCAGTTTATCCTGGGACAGGAGGTTATTGCCCCAGCATTTT
CASSLSWDRRLLPQHF
>few|TRBJ2-3|TRBV29-1|-
TGCAGCGTTGAAGGGACAGATACGCAGTATTTT
CSVEGTDTQYF
>-|TRBJ1-3|TRBV5-4|-
TGTGCCAGCAGCCCCCGGGAGACCTCTGGAAACACCATATATTTT
CASSPRETSGNTIYF
>-|TRBJ2-1|TRBV5-1|TRBD2
TGCGCCAGCAGCTGGCAACTAGCGGGGGTTAATGAGCAGTTCTTC
CASSWQLAGVNEQFF
>few|TRBJ2-1|TRBV30|TRBD2
TGTGCCTGGAGTGCAGTTAGCGGGAGGGCCAGGATGAATGAGCAGTTCTTC
CAWSAVSGRARMNEQFF
>-|TRBJ2-7|TRBV7-2|-
TGTGCCAGCAGCTTCGATAAGGGGTGGTACGAGCAGTACTTC
CASSFDKGWYEQYF
>-|TRBJ1-1|TRBV2|TRBD1
TGTGCCAGCAGCGGACAGGGGAACACTGAAGCTTTCTTT
CASSGQGNTEAFF
>-|TRBJ2-1|TRBV9|TRBD2
TGTGCCAGCAGCGTAGGAGGACTAGCTTACAATGAGCAGTTCTTC
CASSVGGLAYNEQFF
>few|TRBJ2-7|TRBV5-1|-
TGCGCCAGCAGCTTGGCAACAGGACATCGCTACGAGCAGTACTTC
CASSLATGHRYEQYF
>-|TRBJ2-7|TRBV29-1|TRBD2
TGCAGCGTTCCCCGCTATAGCGGGGTCTCCTACGAGCAGTACTTC
CSVPRYSGVSYEQYF
>-|TRBJ1-2|TRBV4-3|-
TGCGCCAGCAGCCAAGAGTGGGAAACAGGGTACCCCTATGGCTACACCTTC
CASSQEWETGYPYGYTF
>few|TRBJ2-1|TRBV4-1|TRBD2
TGCGCCAGCAGCCAGCGGACTAGTTTGTATGAGCAGTTCTTC
CASSQRTSLYEQFF
>few|TRBJ1-5|TRBV5-4|-
TGTGCCAGCAGTGACAGTAGCAATCAGCCCCAGCATTTT
CASSDSSNQPQHF
>few|TRBJ1-2|TRBV28|TRBD1
TGTGCCAGCAGTTTGGGACAGGACGATGGCTACACCTTC
CASSLGQDDGYTF
>few|TRBJ1-1|TRBV5-4|TRBD1
TGTGCCAGCAGCCCCGGACAGGGAAGGCCGAACACTGAAGCTTTCTTT
CASSPGQGRPNTEAFF
>-|TRBJ2-6|TRBV7-2|-
TGTGCCAGCAGCCGGGTTCATCTCTCTGGGGCCAACGTCCTGACTTTC
CASSRVHLSGANVLTF
>-|TRBJ2-5|TRBV28|TRBD1
TGTGCCAGCAGACGGACAGGAACGGAGACCCAGTACTTC
CASRRTGTETQYF
>-|TRBJ1-6|TRBV4-1|-
TGCGCCAGCAGCCAAGAGGGAGATTCACCCCTCCACTTT
CASSQEGDSPLHF
>-|TRBJ1-1|TRBV5-4|TRBD1
TGTGCCAGCAGCTCGGGACAGGGGGCTCGAACTGAAGCTTTCTTT
CASSSGQGARTEAFF
>-|TRBJ2-7|TRBV30|TRBD1
TGTGCCTGGAGTAATAATATCAGGGGGACGCCCTACGAGCAGTACTTC
CAWSNNIRGTPYEQYF
>-|TRBJ2-7|TRBV10-2|-
TGCGCCAGCAGATTAAATGGGGGTTTCTACGAGCAGTACTTC
CASRLNGGFYEQYF
>few|TRBJ2-1|TRBV13|-
TGTGCCAGCAGCTTATCCCTGGAGCAGTTCTTC
CASSLSLEQFF
>few|TRBJ1-4|TRBV14|-
TGTGCCAGCAGCCAAGCAGCCCGAACAGAAAAACTGTTTTTT
CASSQAARTEKLFF
>-|TRBJ1-6|TRBV7-9|-
TGTGCCAGCAGCTTAGGACCGCACGAATCACCCCTCCACTTT
CASSLGPHESPLHF
>few|TRBJ2-7|TRBV4-2|TRBD1
TGTGCCAGCAGCCAAGCATCAGGGGGCTACGAGCAGTACTTC
CASSQASGGYEQYF
>-|TRBJ2-6|TRBV10-3|-
TGTGCCATCCTCGAGGGTTCTGGGGCCAACGTCCTGACTTTC
CAILEGSGANVLTF
>-|TRBJ2-7|TRBV28|-
TGTGCCAGCATGCTCCCCGGGGAATCCTACGAGCAGTACTTC
CASMLPGESYEQYF
>few|TRBJ2-7|TRBV2|-
TGTGCCAGCAGTTCGACGGTGGCAGGGGTAGGCGAGCAGTACTTC
CASSSTVAGVGEQYF
>few|TRBJ2-3|TRBV5-4|-
TGTGCCAGCACAGGAAACCCTAGCACAGATACGCAGTATTTT
CASTGNPSTDTQYF
>few|TRBJ1-1|TRBV6-6|-
TGTGCCAGCGGCCCATACAGATTCGACACTGAAGCTTTCTTT
CASGPYRFDTEAFF